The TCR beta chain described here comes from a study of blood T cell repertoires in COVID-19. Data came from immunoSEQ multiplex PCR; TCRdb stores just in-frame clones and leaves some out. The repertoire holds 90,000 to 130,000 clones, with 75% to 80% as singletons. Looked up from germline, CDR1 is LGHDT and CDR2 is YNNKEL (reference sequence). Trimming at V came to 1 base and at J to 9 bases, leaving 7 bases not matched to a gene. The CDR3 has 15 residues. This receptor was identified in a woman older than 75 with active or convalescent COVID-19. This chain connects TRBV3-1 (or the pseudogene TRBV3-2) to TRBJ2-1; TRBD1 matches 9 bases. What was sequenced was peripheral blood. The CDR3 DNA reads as TGTGCCAGCAGCCAAGGGGACAGGGTAGGAGGTGAGCAGTTCTTC. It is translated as CASSQGDRVGGEQFF.